This TCR beta chain is from a study of cytomegalovirus exposure and HLA in healthy donors. Study conclusions and caveats: Cytomegalovirus status, reportedly, was diagnosed with high specificity and sensitivity by the classifier. A few chains tied to CMV proved CMV antigen-specific in vitro. Some TCR beta chains (more than 150 of them) were listed as cytomegalovirus-associated.

About this clone: Its antigen is unknown.

Between the trimmed V and J ends, which lost 3 bases and 1 base, there was a span of 18 bases. CDR1 is SGHTA and CDR2 is FQGNSA in the germline V gene. This CDR3 contains 17 residues. The protocol was immunoSEQ multiplex PCR, while the TCRdb copy is restricted to in-frame clones and leaves out a portion. The data hold 100,000 to 150,000 clones, with approximately 89% observed a single time. This TCR derives from a woman younger than 35 in good health and CMV-seronegative. V gene TRBV7-2 combines with J gene TRBJ1-2, with D hard to call. Sequencing was carried out using PBMCs. The CDR3 DNA reads as TGTGCCAGCAGCTTTGACTCCTCGGCGATGGATAACTATGGCTACACCTTC. Translating it yields CASSFDSSAMDNYGYTF. The whole variable domain, filled in from reference TRBV7-2 and TRBJ1-2, reads GAGVSQSPSNKVTEKGKDVELRCDPISGHTALYWYRQSLGQGLEFLIYFQGNSAPDKSGLPSDRFSAERTGGSVSTLTIQRTQQEDSAVYLCASSFDSSAMDNYGYTFGSGTRLTVV.